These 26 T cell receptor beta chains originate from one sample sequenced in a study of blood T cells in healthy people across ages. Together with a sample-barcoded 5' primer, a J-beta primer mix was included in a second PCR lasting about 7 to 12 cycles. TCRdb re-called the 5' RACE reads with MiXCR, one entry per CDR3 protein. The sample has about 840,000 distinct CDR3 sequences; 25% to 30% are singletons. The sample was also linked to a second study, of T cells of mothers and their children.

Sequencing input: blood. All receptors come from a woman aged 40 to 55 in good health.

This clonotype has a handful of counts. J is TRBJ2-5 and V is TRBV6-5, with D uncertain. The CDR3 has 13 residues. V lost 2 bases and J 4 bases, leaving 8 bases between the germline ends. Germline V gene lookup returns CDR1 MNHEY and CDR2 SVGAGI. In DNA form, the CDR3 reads TGTGCCAGCAGTTACCCTGGGGTAGAGACCCAGTACTTC. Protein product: CASSYPGVETQYF.

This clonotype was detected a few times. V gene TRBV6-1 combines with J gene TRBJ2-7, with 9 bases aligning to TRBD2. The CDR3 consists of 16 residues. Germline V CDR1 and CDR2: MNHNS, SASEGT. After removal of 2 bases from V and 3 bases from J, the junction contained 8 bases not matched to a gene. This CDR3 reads CASSELVAGAFYEQYF. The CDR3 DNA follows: TGTGCCAGCAGTGAATTGGTAGCGGGGGCTTTCTACGAGCAGTACTTC.

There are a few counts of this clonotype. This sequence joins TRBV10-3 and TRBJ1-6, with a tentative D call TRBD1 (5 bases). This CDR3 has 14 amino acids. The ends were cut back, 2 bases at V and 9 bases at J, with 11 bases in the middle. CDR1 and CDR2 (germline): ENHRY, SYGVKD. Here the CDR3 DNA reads TGTGCCATCAGTGAGAGGTCAGGGCGTTCACCCCTCCACTTT. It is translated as CAISERSGRSPLHF.

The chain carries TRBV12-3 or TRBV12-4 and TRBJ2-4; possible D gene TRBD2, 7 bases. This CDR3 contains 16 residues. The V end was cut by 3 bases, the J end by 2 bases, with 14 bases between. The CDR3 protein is CASSLGRGATKNIQYF. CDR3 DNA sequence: TGTGCCAGCAGTTTGGGGAGGGGGGCGACCAAAAACATTCAGTACTTC.

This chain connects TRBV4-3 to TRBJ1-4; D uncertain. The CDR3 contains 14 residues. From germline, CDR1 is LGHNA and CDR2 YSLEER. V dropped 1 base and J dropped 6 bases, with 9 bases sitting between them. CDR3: CASSQVWEYEKLFF. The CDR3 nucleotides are TGCGCCAGCAGCCAAGTGTGGGAATATGAAAAACTGTTTTTT.

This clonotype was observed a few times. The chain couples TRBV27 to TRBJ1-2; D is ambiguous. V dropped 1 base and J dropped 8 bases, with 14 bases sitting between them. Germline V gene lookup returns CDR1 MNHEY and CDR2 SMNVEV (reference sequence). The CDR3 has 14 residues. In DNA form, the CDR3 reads TGTGCCAGCAGTTTATTAGCGTCCCATTTAGGCTACACCTTC. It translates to CASSLLASHLGYTF.

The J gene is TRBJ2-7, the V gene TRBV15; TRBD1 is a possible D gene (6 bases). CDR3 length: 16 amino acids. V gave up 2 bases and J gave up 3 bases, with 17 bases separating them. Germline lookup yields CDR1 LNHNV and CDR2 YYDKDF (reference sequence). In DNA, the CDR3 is TGTGCCACCAGCAGATCCCCCTCCTTACAGGGCTACGAGCAGTACTTC. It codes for CATSRSPSLQGYEQYF.

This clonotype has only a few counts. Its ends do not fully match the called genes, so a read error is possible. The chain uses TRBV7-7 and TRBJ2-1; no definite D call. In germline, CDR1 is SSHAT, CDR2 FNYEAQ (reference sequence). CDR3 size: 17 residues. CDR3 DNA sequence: TGTGCTAGCAGCTTAGCCATCGACACAGACCTCTACAATGAGCAGTTCTTC. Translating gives CASSLAIDTDLYNEQFF. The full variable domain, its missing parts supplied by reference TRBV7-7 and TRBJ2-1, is GAGVSQSPRYKVTKRGQDVTLRCDPISSHATLYWYQQALGQGPEFLTYFNYEAQPDKSGLPSDRFSAERPEGSISTLTIQRTEQRDSAMYRCASSLAIDTDLYNEQFFGPGTRLTVL.

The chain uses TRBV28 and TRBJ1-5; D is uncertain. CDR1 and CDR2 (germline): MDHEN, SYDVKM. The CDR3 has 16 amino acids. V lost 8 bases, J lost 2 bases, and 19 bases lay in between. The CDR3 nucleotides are TGTGCCAGCGGCCCTCTCTTAGACGGACGCAATCAGCCCCAGCATTTT. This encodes CASGPLLDGRNQPQHF.

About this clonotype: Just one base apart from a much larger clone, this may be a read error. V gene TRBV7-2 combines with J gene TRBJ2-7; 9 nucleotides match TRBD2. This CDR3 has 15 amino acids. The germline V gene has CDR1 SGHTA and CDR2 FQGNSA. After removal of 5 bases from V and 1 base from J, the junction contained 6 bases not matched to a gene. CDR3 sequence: CASSASGETSYEQYF. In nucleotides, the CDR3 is TGTGCCAGCAGCGCTAGCGGGGAGACTTCCTACGAGCAGTACTTC.

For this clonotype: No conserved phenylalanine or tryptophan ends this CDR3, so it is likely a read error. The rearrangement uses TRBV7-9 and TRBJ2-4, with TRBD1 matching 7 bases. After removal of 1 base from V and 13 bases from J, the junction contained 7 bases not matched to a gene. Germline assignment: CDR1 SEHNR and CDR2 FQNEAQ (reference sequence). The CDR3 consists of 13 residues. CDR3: CASSLGDRASQYL. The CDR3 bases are TGTGCCAGCAGCTTAGGTGACAGGGCTAGCCAGTACCTC.

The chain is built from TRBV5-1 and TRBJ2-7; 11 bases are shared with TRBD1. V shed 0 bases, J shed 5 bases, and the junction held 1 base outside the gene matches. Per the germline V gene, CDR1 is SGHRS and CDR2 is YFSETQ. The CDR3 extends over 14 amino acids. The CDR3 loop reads CASSLGGQGDEQYF. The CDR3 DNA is TGCGCCAGCAGCTTGGGGGGACAGGGGGACGAGCAGTACTTC.

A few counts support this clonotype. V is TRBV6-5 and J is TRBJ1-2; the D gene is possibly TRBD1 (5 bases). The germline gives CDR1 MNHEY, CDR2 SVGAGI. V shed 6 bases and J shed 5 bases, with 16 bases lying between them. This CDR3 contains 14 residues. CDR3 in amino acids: CASSPGGATYGYTF. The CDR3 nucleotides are TGTGCCAGCAGCCCCGGAGGGGCGACTTATGGCTACACCTTC.

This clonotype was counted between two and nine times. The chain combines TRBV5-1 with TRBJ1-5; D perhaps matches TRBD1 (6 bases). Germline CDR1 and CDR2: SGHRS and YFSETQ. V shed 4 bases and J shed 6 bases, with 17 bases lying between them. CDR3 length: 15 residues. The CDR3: CASSEGYGGGQPQHF. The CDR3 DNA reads TGCGCCAGCAGCGAGGGGTACGGGGGCGGTCAGCCCCAGCATTTT.

The CDR3 sequence: CAEWVAGIRDEQYF. The CDR3 nucleotides are TGTGCGGAATGGGTAGCGGGGATTCGCGACGAGCAGTACTTC. The V gene is TRBV7-2, the J gene TRBJ2-7; 8 positions match TRBD2. The CDR3 totals 14 residues. CDR1 and CDR2 (germline): SGHTA, FQGNSA.

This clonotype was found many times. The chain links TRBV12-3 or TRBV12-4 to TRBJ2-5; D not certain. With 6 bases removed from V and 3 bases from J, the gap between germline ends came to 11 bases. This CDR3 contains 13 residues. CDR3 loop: CASSPFVKETQYF. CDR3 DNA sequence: TGTGCCAGCAGCCCGTTTGTAAAAGAGACCCAGTACTTC.

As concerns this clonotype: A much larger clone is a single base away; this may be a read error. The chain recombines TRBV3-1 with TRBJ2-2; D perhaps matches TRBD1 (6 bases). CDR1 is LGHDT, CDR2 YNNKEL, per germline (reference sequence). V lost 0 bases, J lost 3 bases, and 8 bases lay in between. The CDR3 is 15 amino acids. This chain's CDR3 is CASSQDQGYTGELFF. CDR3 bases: TGTGCCAGCAGCCAAGATCAGGGGTACACCGGGGAGCTGTTTTTT.

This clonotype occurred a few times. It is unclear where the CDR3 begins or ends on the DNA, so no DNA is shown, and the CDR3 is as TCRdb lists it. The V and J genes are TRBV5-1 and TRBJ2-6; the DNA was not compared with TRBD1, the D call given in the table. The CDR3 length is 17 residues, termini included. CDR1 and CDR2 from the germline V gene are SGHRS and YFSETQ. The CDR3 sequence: CASSLWGSGSGANVLIF.

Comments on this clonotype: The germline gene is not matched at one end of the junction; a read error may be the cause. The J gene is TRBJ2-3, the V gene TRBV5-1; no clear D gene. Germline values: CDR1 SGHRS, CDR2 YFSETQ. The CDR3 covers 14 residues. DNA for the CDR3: TGCACCAGCAGCTTTCAGCTTAGCACAGATACGCAGTATTTT. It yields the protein CTSSFQLSTDTQYF.

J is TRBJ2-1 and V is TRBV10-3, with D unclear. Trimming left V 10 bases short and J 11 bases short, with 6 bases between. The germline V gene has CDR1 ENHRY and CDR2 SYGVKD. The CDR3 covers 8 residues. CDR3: CAKAKQFF. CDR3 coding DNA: TGTGCCAAGGCTAAGCAGTTCTTC.

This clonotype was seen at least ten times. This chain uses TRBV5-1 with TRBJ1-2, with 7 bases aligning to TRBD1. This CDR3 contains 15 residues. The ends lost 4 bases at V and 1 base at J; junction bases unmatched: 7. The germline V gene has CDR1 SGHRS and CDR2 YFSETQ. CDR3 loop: CASSLDRAYNYGYTF. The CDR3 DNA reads TGCGCCAGCAGCCTAGACAGGGCCTATAACTATGGCTACACCTTC.

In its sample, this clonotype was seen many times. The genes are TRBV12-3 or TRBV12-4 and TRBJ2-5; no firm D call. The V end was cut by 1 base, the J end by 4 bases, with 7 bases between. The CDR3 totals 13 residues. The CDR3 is CASSLGAIETQYF. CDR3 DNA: TGTGCCAGCAGTTTAGGGGCTATAGAGACCCAGTACTTC.

In DNA form, the CDR3 reads TGTGCCATCAGTGAGTTCGTGGGCAGTTACGAGCAGTACTTC. It yields the protein CAISEFVGSYEQYF. This chain uses TRBV10-3 with TRBJ2-7; unclear D gene. The CDR3 sequence is 14 residues long. V was trimmed by 1 base and J by 4 bases, leaving 11 bases between them. Germline CDR1 is ENHRY and CDR2 is SYGVKD.

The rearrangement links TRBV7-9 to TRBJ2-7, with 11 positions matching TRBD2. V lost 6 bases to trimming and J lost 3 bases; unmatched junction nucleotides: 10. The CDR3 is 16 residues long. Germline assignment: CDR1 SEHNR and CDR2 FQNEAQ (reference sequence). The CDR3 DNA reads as TGTGCCAGCAGTTTTATTAGCGGGGGGGAGTACTACGAGCAGTACTTC. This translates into CASSFISGGEYYEQYF.

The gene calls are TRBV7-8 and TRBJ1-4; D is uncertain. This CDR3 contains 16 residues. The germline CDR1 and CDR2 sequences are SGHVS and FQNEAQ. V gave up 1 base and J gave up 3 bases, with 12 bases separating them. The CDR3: CASSLEVPVANEKLFF. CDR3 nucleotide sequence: TGTGCCAGCAGCTTAGAGGTGCCGGTAGCTAATGAAAAACTGTTTTTT.

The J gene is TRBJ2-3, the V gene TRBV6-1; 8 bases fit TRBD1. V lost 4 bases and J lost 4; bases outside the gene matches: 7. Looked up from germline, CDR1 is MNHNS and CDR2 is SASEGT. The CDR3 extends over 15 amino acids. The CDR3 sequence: CASSGRTGSADTQYF. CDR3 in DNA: TGTGCCAGCAGTGGAAGGACAGGGAGTGCAGATACGCAGTATTTT.